This entry lists 26 T cell receptor beta chains sequenced from one sample in a study of vaccination and CD4 T cells after COVID-19. Indicated treatment: approximately nine-day PBMC culture with coronavirus spike peptide pools or control peptides (ViraFEST assay). Sequenced with the Oncomine TCR Beta short-read assay was DNA taken from cultured CD4+ T cells. TCRdb called the PCR reads again in MiXCR, with one record for every CDR3 protein. Counted here are about 12,000 distinct CDR3 sequences, 45% occurring once; the ten biggest clones make up around 20%. The antigens these receptors bind are not known. This sample comprised cultured CD4+ T cells from blood, obtained after SARS-CoV-2 vaccination. The receptors shown here come from a human donor with COVID-19.

The rearrangement links TRBV19 to TRBJ1-2; 9 nucleotides agree with TRBD1. Germline CDR1 and CDR2: LNHDA and SQIVND (reference sequence). V shed 7 bases, J shed 6 bases, and the junction held 6 bases outside the gene matches. CDR3 length: 13 amino acids. The CDR3 protein is CASTPRDRDGYTF. The DNA for the CDR3 is TGTGCCAGTACCCCCAGGGACAGGGATGGCTACACCTTC.

This clonotype has only one observation. The V call is TRBV7-6, the J call TRBJ2-3; TRBD2 agrees at 8 bases. Trimming removed 7 bases from V and 1 base from J; junction bases left unmatched: 4. The germline V gene encodes CDR1 SGHVS and CDR2 FNYEAQ. This CDR3 has 14 amino acids. CDR3 in DNA: TGTGCCAGCACGGGGGGGCCAGGCACAGATACGCAGTATTTT. Translating gives CASTGGPGTDTQYF.

This rearrangement joins TRBV10-1 to TRBJ1-1; 7 nucleotides line up with TRBD1. This CDR3 is 14 amino acids long. The V and J ends lost 8 bases and 5 bases, in that order; junction bases with no gene match: 11. Germline V lookup: CDR1 WNHNN, CDR2 SYGVQD (reference sequence). The CDR3 nucleotides are TGCGCCAGCTGCGCTATCGGCAGGGGGACTGAAGCTTTCTTT. Its protein product is CASCAIGRGTEAFF.

This clonotype was observed a handful of times. The chain links TRBV20-1 to TRBJ1-3; tentative D call: TRBD1 (6 bases). The CDR3 is 13 residues long. CDR1 is DFQATT, CDR2 SNEGSKA, per germline (reference sequence). Trimming took 2 bases from V and 4 from J, leaving 9 bases between them. As DNA, the CDR3 is TGCAGTGCTAGATACAGGGCCGGAAACACCATATATTTT. Protein: CSARYRAGNTIYF.

V and J are TRBV7-2 and TRBJ2-5, with D perhaps given as TRBD1 or TRBD2 (5 bases each). Germline CDR1 SGHTA, CDR2 FQGNSA. Trimming removed 4 bases at V and 7 bases at J, with 10 bases between. The CDR3 spans 12 residues. The DNA for the CDR3 is TGTGCCAGCAGCTCGGGACCTGCGACCCAGTACTTC. This codes for CASSSGPATQYF.

The chain combines TRBV2 with TRBJ2-7; TRBD1 is a possible D gene (6 bases). The CDR3 loop spans 12 amino acids. Trimming cost V 5 bases and J 4 bases, with 9 bases left between them. CDR1 is SNHLY, CDR2 FYNNEI, per germline. The CDR3, as DNA: TGTGCCAGCAGTCGGGACACTTACGAGCAGTACTTC. The encoded protein is CASSRDTYEQYF.

As regards this clonotype: The conserved phenylalanine or tryptophan normally closing the CDR3 is absent here, so this likely arose from a read error. V is TRBV7-8 and J is TRBJ1-5, with TRBD1 matching over 9 bases. Per germline, CDR1 SGHVS and CDR2 FQNEAQ. This CDR3 spans 19 amino acids. Trimming at V came to 5 bases and at J to 3 bases, leaving 17 bases not matched to a gene. DNA for the CDR3: TGTGCCAGCAGCACCACCGGGACAGGGAGTGGACGCCTCAATCAGCCCCAGCATTCT. This gives the protein CASSTTGTGSGRLNQPQHS.

This clonotype was counted a few times. The chain's CDR3 is CSARDPSGGFIETQYF. The CDR3 nucleotides read TGCAGTGCTAGAGATCCCAGCGGGGGGTTCATAGAGACCCAGTACTTC. The chain has TRBV20-1 and TRBJ2-5; 9 bases agree with TRBD2. The length of the CDR3 is 16 residues. Germline loops: CDR1 DFQATT, CDR2 SNEGSKA (reference sequence). V shed 0 bases and J 4 bases; nucleotides not matched to a gene: 9.

The V call is TRBV19, the J call TRBJ2-5, with 7 bases lining up with TRBD2. The CDR3 length is 15 residues. Per germline, CDR1 LNHDA and CDR2 SQIVND (reference sequence). With 6 bases clipped from V and 2 bases from J, the junction kept 9 bases outside the gene matches. DNA for the CDR3: TGTGCCAGTAGACCAACCGGGACTAAGCAAGAGACCCAGTACTTC. Translated: CASRPTGTKQETQYF.

The rearrangement uses TRBV10-2 and TRBJ1-1; D is ambiguous. Germline values: CDR1 WSHSY, CDR2 SAAADI. The CDR3 runs to 11 residues. V lost 8 bases and J 12 bases, leaving 16 bases between the germline ends. The DNA for the CDR3 is TGCGCCAGCGCCGGGGAGGGTAGGTCTTTCTTT. This gives the protein CASAGEGRSFF.

V gene TRBV20-1 combines with J gene TRBJ2-5; the D is unclear. Germline CDR1 is DFQATT and CDR2 is SNEGSKA (reference sequence). V was cut by 6 bases and J by 5 bases, with 16 bases left in between. CDR3 length: 13 amino acids. The CDR3 DNA is TGCAGTGCCCCTCTCCCGGGTCCGGAGACCCAGTACTTC. Translating it yields CSAPLPGPETQYF.

This clonotype has only a few counts. In nucleotides, the CDR3 is TGCAGCACTAAGGTCGGACACGATAATTCACCCCTCCACTTT. Translation: CSTKVGHDNSPLHF. The chain is built from TRBV20-1 and TRBJ1-6; a weak D match, TRBD1 (5 bases). The length of the CDR3 is 14 residues. The germline V gene encodes CDR1 DFQATT and CDR2 SNEGSKA (reference sequence).

V and J are TRBV28 and TRBJ1-2; D remains ambiguous. CDR3 length: 13 residues. Trimming left V 6 bases short and J 4 bases short, with 12 bases between. Germline V gene sequence: CDR1 MDHEN, CDR2 SYDVKM. The CDR3 region has the DNA TGTGCCAGCAGATCCCACCCAACCTATGGCTACACCTTC. The encoded protein is CASRSHPTYGYTF.

This clonotype has just a few counts. The chain combines TRBV20-1 with TRBJ2-7; perhaps TRBD1 as D (6 bases). The germline gives CDR1 DFQATT, CDR2 SNEGSKA (reference sequence). V lost 4 bases, J lost 6 bases, and 19 bases lay in between. CDR3 length: 14 amino acids. For the CDR3, the DNA is TGCAGTGCTACCCGGCTTCACAGGGTAGGCGAGCAGTACTTC. As protein: CSATRLHRVGEQYF.

This rearrangement joins TRBV6-1 to TRBJ2-1, with D possibly matching TRBD1 (8 bases). The length of the CDR3 is 15 residues. The V end was cut by 8 bases, the J end by 4 bases, with 18 bases between. Germline CDR1 reads MNHNS; CDR2 reads SASEGT. The CDR3 nucleotides read TGTGCCAGCCTGAAACAGGGGGGGAGGTACAATGAGCAGTTCTTC. This translates into CASLKQGGRYNEQFF.

The V gene is TRBV5-4, the J gene TRBJ1-2; D not certain. Per the germline V gene, CDR1 is SGHNT and CDR2 is YYREEE (reference sequence). The CDR3 has 12 residues. V was cut by 4 bases and J by 5 bases, with 9 bases left in between. The CDR3 protein is CASSPTGYGYTF. The CDR3, as DNA: TGTGCCAGCAGCCCGACGGGATATGGCTACACCTTC. The whole variable domain, filled in from reference TRBV5-4 and TRBJ1-2, reads ETGVTQSPTHLIKTRGQQVTLRCSSQSGHNTVSWYQQALGQGPQFIFQYYREEENGRGNFPPRFSGLQFPNYSSELNVNALELDDSALYLCASSPTGYGYTFGSGTRLTVV.

The rearrangement joins TRBV7-2 to TRBJ2-3; 9 bases are a match to TRBD2. The germline CDR1 and CDR2 sequences are SGHTA and FQGNSA. The CDR3 runs 15 residues. V lost 7 bases, J lost 4 bases, and 9 bases stayed unmatched. CDR3 residues: CASTPAGGPSDTQYF. The CDR3 region has the DNA TGTGCCAGCACCCCGGCGGGGGGGCCTTCAGATACGCAGTATTTT.

The CDR3 DNA follows: TGCAGTGCTAGACCTGACAGCGTCTATGGCTACACCTTC. It is translated as CSARPDSVYGYTF. The V and J genes are TRBV20-1 and TRBJ1-2; D is possibly TRBD1 (5 bases). Per the germline V gene, CDR1 is DFQATT and CDR2 is SNEGSKA (reference sequence). Trimming pared 2 bases from V and 4 bases from J, leaving 11 bases between. The CDR3 runs to 13 residues.

The chain employs TRBV20-1 and TRBJ1-6; 9 nucleotides match TRBD1. Germline loops: CDR1 DFQATT, CDR2 SNEGSKA (reference sequence). CDR3 size: 15 residues. The J segment lost 7 bases and the V segment lost 5 bases, leaving 9 bases of the junction unmatched. CDR3 nucleotides: TGCAGTGCTCACCGTCTGGGACAGGGCAATTCACCCCTCCACTTT. Its protein is CSAHRLGQGNSPLHF.

This clonotype was picked up a small number of times. The chain joins TRBV18 to TRBJ1-5; no reliable D call. CDR3 length: 15 amino acids. Germline lookup yields CDR1 KGHSH and CDR2 LQKENI. V dropped 2 bases and J dropped 6 bases, with 14 bases sitting between them. CDR3 sequence: CASSPRPAEGQPQHF. CDR3 nucleotide sequence: TGTGCCAGCTCACCAAGACCGGCTGAGGGTCAGCCCCAGCATTTT.

The count of this clonotype is one. Here the CDR3 DNA reads TGTGCCAGCAGTCCCATATTCTCCTACGAGCAGTACTTC. Amino acid sequence: CASSPIFSYEQYF. This chain joins TRBV12-3 or TRBV12-4 and TRBJ2-7; D unresolved. Between the trimmed V and J ends, which lost 5 bases and 0 bases, there was a span of 8 bases. CDR3 length: 13 residues.

The chain has TRBV6-1 and TRBJ1-1; D gene uncertain. The CDR3 runs to 11 residues. The germline V gene has CDR1 MNHNS and CDR2 SASEGT. V lost 5 bases and J lost 11, with 12 bases in between. CDR3 in DNA: TGTGCCAGCAGTCATCAAACTGTGGCTTTCTTT. It specifies CASSHQTVAFF.

Only one count was recorded for this clonotype. This chain connects TRBV24-1 to TRBJ2-7; maybe TRBD2 (6 bases). V lost 3 bases to trimming and J lost 0 bases, with 20 bases between them. The CDR3 spans 18 residues. Per the germline V gene, CDR1 is KGHDR and CDR2 is SFDVKD. CDR3 in DNA: TGTGCCACCAGTGATGGGCTGGGGGGAGGAAGGAGCTCCTACGAGCAGTACTTC. It encodes CATSDGLGGGRSSYEQYF.

The rearrangement links TRBV25-1 to TRBJ1-1; TRBD1 is a possible D gene (6 bases). This CDR3 is 15 amino acids long. With 6 bases removed from V and 5 bases from J, the gap between germline ends came to 19 bases. Germline CDR1 MGHDK, CDR2 SYGVNS. CDR3 in amino acids: CASRSTTGIGTEAFF. The CDR3, as DNA: TGTGCCAGCAGAAGTACCACAGGGATTGGAACTGAAGCTTTCTTT.

This clonotype was counted a few times. The chain couples TRBV20-1 to TRBJ1-1, with D uncertain. The length of the CDR3 is 12 residues. V was pared by 5 bases and J by 1 base, with 8 bases between. Per the germline V gene, CDR1 is DFQATT and CDR2 is SNEGSKA (reference sequence). In DNA form, the CDR3 reads TGCAGTGCTCAGAGGTCGAACACTGAAGCTTTCTTT. Residues: CSAQRSNTEAFF.

J is TRBJ2-7 and V is TRBV7-2; 11 positions agree with TRBD2. CDR1 and CDR2 (germline): SGHTA, FQGNSA. The J segment lost 0 bases and the V segment lost 4 bases, leaving 5 bases of the junction unmatched. CDR3 length: 16 residues. CDR3 sequence: CASSSGTSGISYEQYF. The CDR3 nucleotides are TGTGCCAGCAGCTCGGGGACTAGCGGCATCTCCTACGAGCAGTACTTC.